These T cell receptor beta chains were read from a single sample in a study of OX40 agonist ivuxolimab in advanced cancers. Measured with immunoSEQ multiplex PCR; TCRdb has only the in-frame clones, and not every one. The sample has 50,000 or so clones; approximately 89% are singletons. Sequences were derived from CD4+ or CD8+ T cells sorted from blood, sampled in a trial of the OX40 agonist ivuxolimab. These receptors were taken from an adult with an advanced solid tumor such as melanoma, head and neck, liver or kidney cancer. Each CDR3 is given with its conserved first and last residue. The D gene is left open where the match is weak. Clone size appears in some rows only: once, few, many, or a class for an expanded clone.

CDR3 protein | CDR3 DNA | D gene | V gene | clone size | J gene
CASSSQGGASSYEQYF | TGTGCCAGCAGCTCGCAAGGGGGAGCCAGCTCCTACGAGCAGTACTTC | - | TRBV7-2 | - | TRBJ2-7
CASSPEGVPEAFF | TGCGCCAGCAGCCCTGAGGGGGTCCCTGAAGCTTTCTTT | - | TRBV5-1 | - | TRBJ1-1
CASSLGISTNEKLFF | TGTGCCAGCAGCTTGGGAATCTCAACTAATGAAAAACTGTTTTTT | - | TRBV5-3 | - | TRBJ1-4
CAAAGSGNTIYF | TGTGCCGCAGCTGGGTCTGGAAACACCATATATTTT | - | TRBV7-9 | - | TRBJ1-3
CASRRDSNQPQHF | TGTGCCAGCAGGAGGGATAGCAATCAGCCCCAGCATTTT | - | TRBV2 | - | TRBJ1-5
CASSLSRRGGLKHEQYF | TGTGCCAGCAGTTTATCGCGGCGGGGGGGCCTAAAACACGAGCAGTACTTC | TRBD2 | TRBV28 | - | TRBJ2-7
CATLPLVATYQPQHF | TGTGCCACCCTACCCCTGGTAGCTACCTATCAGCCCCAGCATTTT | - | TRBV6-1 | few | TRBJ1-5
CASSSGFSGGYEQYF | TGTGCCAGCAGTTCAGGTTTTAGCGGGGGCTACGAGCAGTACTTC | TRBD2 | TRBV28 | - | TRBJ2-7
CASSRQGATEAFF | TGTGCCAGCAGCCGACAGGGGGCGACTGAAGCTTTCTTT | TRBD1 | TRBV6-5 | - | TRBJ1-1
CASSWGTGSTYEQYF | TGTGCCAGCAGCTGGGGGACAGGGAGTACCTACGAGCAGTACTTC | TRBD1 | TRBV7-2 | - | TRBJ2-7
CASTLQGGTEAFF | TGTGCCAGCACTCTACAAGGGGGCACTGAAGCTTTCTTT | - | TRBV28 | - | TRBJ1-1
CASRTGGNEQYF | TGTGCCAGCAGGACAGGGGGAAACGAGCAGTACTTC | TRBD1 | TRBV27 | - | TRBJ2-7
CASSRRGENTEAFF | TGCGCCAGCAGCCGGCGGGGAGAGAACACTGAAGCTTTCTTT | - | TRBV4-1 | - | TRBJ1-1
CASSPPGSLRGTQYF | TGTGCCAGCAGCCCCCCTGGGTCCTTGCGGGGGACCCAGTACTTC | - | TRBV5-4 | - | TRBJ2-5
CASSAAATGTEAFF | TGTGCCAGCAGCGCCGCAGCTACGGGCACTGAAGCTTTCTTT | - | TRBV9 | - | TRBJ1-1
CASSLFSFTGELFF | TGTGCCAGTTCGTTATTCAGCTTCACCGGGGAGCTGTTTTTT | - | TRBV19 | - | TRBJ2-2
CASSPIGRTKSYEQYF | TGTGCCAGCAGCCCCATTGGGAGGACAAAATCCTACGAGCAGTACTTC | - | TRBV11-2 | - | TRBJ2-7
CASSPYGGPTDTQYF | TGTGCCAGCTCACCTTACGGGGGCCCCACAGATACGCAGTATTTT | - | TRBV18 | - | TRBJ2-3
CASSQGQGRGNQPQHF | TGTGCCAGCAGCCAGGGACAGGGTAGGGGCAATCAGCCCCAGCATTTT | TRBD1 | TRBV7-3 | - | TRBJ1-5
CASSQGDYEKLFF | TGTGCCAGTAGTCAGGGGGACTATGAAAAACTGTTTTTT | TRBD1 | TRBV19 | - | TRBJ1-4
CASSPPSGSYEQYF | TGTGCCAGCAGCCCCCCCTCTGGTTCCTACGAGCAGTACTTC | - | TRBV7-9 | - | TRBJ2-7
CASSLRSGGWDEQYF | TGCGCCAGCAGCTTGCGGTCGGGGGGCTGGGACGAGCAGTACTTC | - | TRBV5-1 | - | TRBJ2-7
CASSPDSSSTDTQYF | TGTGCCAGCTCACCAGACTCTTCTAGCACAGATACGCAGTATTTT | - | TRBV18 | - | TRBJ2-3
CASSRARAGANVLTF | TGTGCCAGTTCAAGGGCCCGGGCTGGGGCCAACGTCCTGACTTTC | - | TRBV19 | - | TRBJ2-6
CASSTGWTDTQYF | TGTGCCAGCAGCACGGGTTGGACAGATACGCAGTATTTT | - | TRBV9 | - | TRBJ2-3
CASSLRAGVGPTEAFF | TGCGCCAGCAGCCTCCGGGCAGGGGTGGGTCCCACTGAAGCTTTCTTT | - | TRBV5-1 | once | TRBJ1-1
CASSRQFWGAGLTYNEQFF | TGTGCCAGCAGCCGACAATTTTGGGGCGCGGGACTGACCTACAATGAGCAGTTCTTC | - | TRBV7-2 | - | TRBJ2-1
CASSSDLTRGSYEQYF | TGTGCCAGCAGCTCTGACTTGACCCGGGGCTCCTACGAGCAGTACTTC | - | TRBV13 | - | TRBJ2-7
CASSIQLPDTQYF | TGTGCCAGTAGTATCCAACTTCCAGATACGCAGTATTTT | - | TRBV19 | once | TRBJ2-3
CASSQGAARGDEQFF | TGTGCCAGCAGCCAAGGGGCGGCCCGGGGGGATGAGCAGTTCTTC | TRBD2 | TRBV4-2 | - | TRBJ2-1
CATKDRGWPEAFF | TGTGCCACCAAGGACAGGGGATGGCCTGAAGCTTTCTTT | TRBD1 | TRBV19 | - | TRBJ1-1
CATSTDIYGYTF | TGTGCCACCTCGACAGATATCTATGGCTACACCTTC | - | TRBV15 | - | TRBJ1-2